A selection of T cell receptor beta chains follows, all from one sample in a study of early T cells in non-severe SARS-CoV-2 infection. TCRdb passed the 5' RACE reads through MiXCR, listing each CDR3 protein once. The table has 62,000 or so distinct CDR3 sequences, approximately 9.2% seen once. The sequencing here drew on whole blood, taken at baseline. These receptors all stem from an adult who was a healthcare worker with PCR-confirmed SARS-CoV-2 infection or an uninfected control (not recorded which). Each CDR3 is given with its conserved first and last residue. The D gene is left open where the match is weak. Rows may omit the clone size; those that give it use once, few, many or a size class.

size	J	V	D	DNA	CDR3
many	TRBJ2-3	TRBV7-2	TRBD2	TGTGCCAGCAGCTTGTCGGCTAGCGGGAGCGCAGATACGCAGTATTTT	CASSLSASGSADTQYF
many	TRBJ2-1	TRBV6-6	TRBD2	TGTGCCAGCAGGGGCCCGGGACTAGCGGGAGAACACAATGAGCAGTTCTTC	CASRGPGLAGEHNEQFF
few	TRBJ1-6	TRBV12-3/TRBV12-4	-	TGTGCCAGCAGTCTCACAGGGTACAATTCACCCCTCCACTTT	CASSLTGYNSPLHF
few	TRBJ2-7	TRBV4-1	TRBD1	TGCGCCAGCAGCCAAGTAGGTATTGGTACAGGGGGCTCCTACGAGCAGTACTTC	CASSQVGIGTGGSYEQYF
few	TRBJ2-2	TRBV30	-	TGTGCCTGGAGTGCCGGGGCCCGGGAGCTGTTTTTT	CAWSAGARELFF
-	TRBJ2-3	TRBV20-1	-	TGCAGTGCCGCACCCGGGATCTCGGGGAGCACAGATACGCAGTATTTT	CSAAPGISGSTDTQYF
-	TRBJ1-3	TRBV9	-	TGTGCCAGCAGCGTAGACCCCGACCCCCTCTCTGGAAACACCATATATTTT	CASSVDPDPLSGNTIYF
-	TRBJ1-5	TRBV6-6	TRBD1	TGTGCCAGCAGTTACTCAGGGACAGTTAATCAGCCCCAGCATTTT	CASSYSGTVNQPQHF
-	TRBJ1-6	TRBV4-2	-	TGTGCCAGCAGCCTCACTTGGCTACAGGGAGGAAATTCACCCCTCCACTTT	CASSLTWLQGGNSPLHF
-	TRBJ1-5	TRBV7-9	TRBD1	TGTGCCAGCGTAGGGACAGGGCTGGATCAGCCCCAGCATTTT	CASVGTGLDQPQHF
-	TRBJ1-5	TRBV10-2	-	TGCGCCAGCAGTGACTGGGTTAATAGCAATCAGCCCCAGCATTTT	CASSDWVNSNQPQHF
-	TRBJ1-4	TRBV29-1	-	TGCAGCGTTGAAGAGTTGCGAAAACTGTTTTTT	CSVEELRKLFF
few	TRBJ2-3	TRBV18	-	TGTGCCAGCTCACCAGCTAACACAGATACGCAGTATTTT	CASSPANTDTQYF
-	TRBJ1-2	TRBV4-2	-	TGTGCCAGCAGCCAACAAAACTATGGCTACACCTTC	CASSQQNYGYTF
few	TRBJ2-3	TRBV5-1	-	TGCGCCAGCAGACTCACAGGGTACACAGATACGCAGTATTTT	CASRLTGYTDTQYF
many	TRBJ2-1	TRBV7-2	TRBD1	TGTGCCAGCAGCTTTGGACAGGGAACCTACAATGAGCAGTTCTTC	CASSFGQGTYNEQFF
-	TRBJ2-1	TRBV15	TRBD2	TGTGCCACCAGCAGAGTGTCGGGGCTAGCGGGCAACAATGAGCAGTTCTTC	CATSRVSGLAGNNEQFF
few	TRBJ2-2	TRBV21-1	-	TGTGCCAGCAGCAAAGATTATAGACTAGCGGGAGGAAACACCGGGGAGCTGTTTTTT	CASSKDYRLAGGNTGELFF
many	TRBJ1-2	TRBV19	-	TGTGCCAGTACCAATTCGAGAAGTTTATGGCTTGGGGGCTACACCTTC	CASTNSRSLWLGGYTF
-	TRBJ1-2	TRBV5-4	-	TGTGCCAGCAGCTTGGATGGACCCAACTATGGCTACACCTTC	CASSLDGPNYGYTF
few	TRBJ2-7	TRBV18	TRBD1	TGTGCCAGCTCGACAGGGCACTCCTACGAGCAGTACTTC	CASSTGHSYEQYF
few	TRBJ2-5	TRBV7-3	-	TGTGCCAGCAGCCTCCAGGGGGGGATCCAAGAGACCCAGTACTTC	CASSLQGGIQETQYF
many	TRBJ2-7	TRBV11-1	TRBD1	TGTGCCAGCAGCTTCGCGACAGGGCTTACCTACGAGCAGTACTTC	CASSFATGLTYEQYF
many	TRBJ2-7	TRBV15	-	TGTGCCACCAGCAGAGGTCCGGCAGGACTCTACGAGCAGTACTTC	CATSRGPAGLYEQYF
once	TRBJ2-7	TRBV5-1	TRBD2	TGCGCCAGCAGCTGGACTAGCGGGAGCGCCTACGAGCAGTACTTC	CASSWTSGSAYEQYF
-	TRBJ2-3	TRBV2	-	TGTGCCAGCAGTGATGGTGGGAAGACGCAGTATTTT	CASSDGGKTQYF
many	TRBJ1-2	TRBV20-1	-	TGCAGTGCTCCGACGGAACAGACTAACTATGGCTACACCTTC	CSAPTEQTNYGYTF
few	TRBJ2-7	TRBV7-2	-	TGTGCCAGCAGCTCAGGACCCTCCTACGAGCAGTACTTC	CASSSGPSYEQYF
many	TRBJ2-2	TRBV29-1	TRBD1	TGCAGCGTTGAGGGACAGGGAGGCACCGGGGAGCTGTTTTTT	CSVEGQGGTGELFF
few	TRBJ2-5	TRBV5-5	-	TGTGCCGTAGGACGGTTACAAGAGACCCAGTACTTC	CAVGRLQETQYF
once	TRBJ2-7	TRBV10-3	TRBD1	TGTGCCATCAGCGTTGGGACAGGGGGCGGCGAGCAGTACTTC	CAISVGTGGGEQYF
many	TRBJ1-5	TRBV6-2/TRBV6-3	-	TGTGCCAGCAGTCAACAGGGCTCGGGTCAGCCCCAGCATTTT	CASSQQGSGQPQHF
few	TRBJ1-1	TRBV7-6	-	TGTGCCAGCAGCTTAGTGGGGACAAATCTTTTCTTT	CASSLVGTNLFF
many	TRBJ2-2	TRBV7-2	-	TGTGCCAGCAGCTTTTTTCGGTATACCGGGGAGCTGTTTTTT	CASSFFRYTGELFF
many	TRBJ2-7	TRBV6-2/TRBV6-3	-	TGTGCCAGCAGTTCTAGGGTTGAAGCCTACGAGCAGTACTTC	CASSSRVEAYEQYF
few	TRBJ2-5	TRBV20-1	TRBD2	TGCAGTGCTATTAATAGCGGGAGTATGACGGAGACCCAGTACTTC	CSAINSGSMTETQYF
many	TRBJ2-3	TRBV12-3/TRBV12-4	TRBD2	TGTGCCAGCAGCCCCCGGGGCGGGAGAACGGATACGCAGTATTTT	CASSPRGGRTDTQYF
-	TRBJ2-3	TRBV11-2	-	TGTGCCAGCAGCTTAGATTTCGCAGGGTCGAATGCCTACTCCACAGATACGCAGTATTTT	CASSLDFAGSNAYSTDTQYF
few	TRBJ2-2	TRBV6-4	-	TGTGCCAGCAGTCTTTCGGTCGGAGGCGGGGAGCTGTTTTTT	CASSLSVGGGELFF
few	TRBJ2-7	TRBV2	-	TGTGCCAGCAGTGAAAGAGGGAATGCCATCTACGAGCAGTACTTC	CASSERGNAIYEQYF
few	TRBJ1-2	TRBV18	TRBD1	TGTGCCAGCTCACTTACAGGGGGATCTAACTATGGCTACACCTTC	CASSLTGGSNYGYTF
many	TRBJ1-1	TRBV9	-	TGTGCCAGCAGCGTAGTGACAGACACCATGAACACTGAAGCTTTCTTT	CASSVVTDTMNTEAFF
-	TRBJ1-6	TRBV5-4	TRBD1	TGTGCCAGCAGCTCACGGGACAGGGGTAATTCACCCCTCCACTTT	CASSSRDRGNSPLHF
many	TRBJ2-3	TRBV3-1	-	TGTGCCAGCAGCCCTGAATGGGAAGATACGCAGTATTTT	CASSPEWEDTQYF
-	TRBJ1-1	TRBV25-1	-	TGTGCCAGCAGAGGGCCGAGCAAGAACACTGAAGCTTTCTTT	CASRGPSKNTEAFF
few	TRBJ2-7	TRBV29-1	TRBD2	TGCAGCGTTATAAGCGGGAGGGTCTACGAGCAGTACTTC	CSVISGRVYEQYF
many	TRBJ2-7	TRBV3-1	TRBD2	TGTGCCAGCAGCCGGAAGTCACTAGCGGCCGACTACGAGCAGTACTTC	CASSRKSLAADYEQYF
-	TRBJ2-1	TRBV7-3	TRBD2	TGTGCCAGCAGCTTATCAGGGGGTTCCTCTAGCGGGAGCGGCAATGAGCAGTTCTTC	CASSLSGGSSSGSGNEQFF
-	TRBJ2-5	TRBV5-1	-	TGCGCCAGCAGCAATGACAGAGAGACCCAGTACTTC	CASSNDRETQYF